The text below deals with one T cell receptor (beta chain). Its specificity is not known. The source of the sample is a study of cytomegalovirus exposure and HLA in healthy donors. Findings of the study overall: Researchers catalogued approximately 160 TCR beta chains as cytomegalovirus-associated. Researchers reported that a few CMV-associated chains were confirmed in vitro as CMV antigen-specific.

This table comes from immunoSEQ multiplex PCR, and its TCRdb copy is limited to in-frame clones, with some not included. The repertoire includes fewer than 150,000 clones, 88% of them detected once, and about 1.4% sits in the top ten. The CDR3 is 16 amino acids. Trimming took off 4 bases at V and 2 bases at J, with 18 bases between the two ends. The germline V gene has CDR1 MNHNS and CDR2 SASEGT. This receptor was obtained from a man aged 25-45 years in good health and CMV-seronegative. Sequencing was carried out using PBMCs. The chain uses TRBV6-1 and TRBJ2-7; a weak D match, TRBD2 (5 bases). In DNA, the CDR3 is TGTGCCAGCAGTGTTCCGTCTAGCCGTAATCCCTACGAGCAGTACTTC. The encoded protein is CASSVPSSRNPYEQYF.